These 21 T cell receptor beta chains came from one sample sequenced in a study of blood T cells in healthy people across ages. A second about 7 to 12 cycle PCR used barcoded and J-beta primers. TCRdb redid the calling of the 5' RACE reads with MiXCR, one entry per CDR3 protein. The profile shows 910,000 or so distinct CDR3 sequences, 51% of them singletons. The sample comprised blood. Every receptor here comes from a woman between 55 and 75 years old in good health.

This clonotype was observed a handful of times. The gene calls are TRBV5-4 and TRBJ2-5; D gene unclear. The J call may be wrong; the DNA end is better matched by TRBJ2-7. CDR1 and CDR2 (germline): SGHNT, YYREEE (reference sequence). The CDR3 consists of 11 residues. The CDR3 DNA is TGTGCCAGCAGTACTCCCGGCGAGCAGTACTTC. This codes for CASSTPGEQYF.

The chain recombines TRBV7-9 with TRBJ2-1, with 13 bases that match TRBD2. CDR1 is SEHNR, CDR2 FQNEAQ, per germline (reference sequence). This CDR3 has 16 amino acids. Unmatched junction bases numbered 4, after V lost 8 bases and J lost 0 bases. The CDR3 nucleotides read TGTGCCAGCGGGACTAGCGGGATAAGCTCCTACAATGAGCAGTTCTTC. This translates into CASGTSGISSYNEQFF. Supplemented by reference TRBV7-9 and TRBJ2-1, the full variable domain reads DTGVSQNPRHKITKRGQNVTFRCDPISEHNRLYWYRQTLGQGPEFLTYFQNEAQLEKSRLLSDRFSAERPKGSFSTLEIQRTEQGDSAMYLCASGTSGISSYNEQFFGPGTRLTVL.

The sample holds a few counts of this clonotype. The chain joins TRBV4-2 to TRBJ2-2, with D perhaps TRBD2 (6 bases). The CDR3 sequence is 15 residues long. V lost 4 bases and J lost 1, with 10 bases in between. The germline V gene has CDR1 LGHNA and CDR2 YNFKEQ. CDR3 protein: CASSPNSGNTGELFF. DNA of the CDR3: TGTGCCAGCAGCCCTAATAGCGGGAACACCGGGGAGCTGTTTTTT.

Details on this clonotype: It may be a read error: a sequence one base away is much more abundant. The chain has TRBV4-3 and TRBJ2-7; D is perhaps TRBD2 (5 bases). CDR3 size: 16 residues. Germline loops: CDR1 LGHNA, CDR2 YSLEER. V was clipped by 0 bases and J by 2 bases, with 14 bases between them. The CDR3 DNA is TGCGCCAGCAGCCAAGATCTTGAACGGGGAACCTACGAGCAGTACTTC. Protein: CASSQDLERGTYEQYF.

The chain recombines TRBV12-3 or TRBV12-4 with TRBJ2-5; D perhaps matches TRBD1 (5 bases). The V end was cut by 5 bases, the J end by 0 bases, with 10 bases between. The CDR3 spans 14 residues. CDR3 DNA sequence: TGTGCCAGCAGTGGAGCAGGGAACCAAGAGACCCAGTACTTC. It codes for CASSGAGNQETQYF.

The CDR3 is CASRPPWGDTQYF. CDR3 nucleotides: TGTGCCAGCAGACCCCCCTGGGGAGATACGCAGTATTTT. The J gene is TRBJ2-3, the V gene TRBV6-2 or TRBV6-3, with D hard to call. Trimming shortened V by 6 bases and J by 5 bases, and 12 bases separated the two germline ends. This CDR3 region has 13 residues. Germline lookup yields CDR1 MNHEY and CDR2 SVGEGT.

There are many counts of this clonotype. The chain employs TRBV12-3 or TRBV12-4 and TRBJ2-5; D not certain. The CDR3 totals 11 residues. The V end lost 3 bases, the J end lost 8 bases, and 7 bases lay between the germline ends. The CDR3 bases are TGTGCCAGCAGTTTGGTTGGAACCCAGTACTTC. It translates to CASSLVGTQYF.

Remarks on this clonotype: It differs at one base from a far larger clone, so likely a read error. This chain connects TRBV7-9 to TRBJ2-7; no clear D gene. The CDR3 contains 11 residues. Trimming took off 10 bases at V and 0 bases at J, with 7 bases between the two ends. Germline lookup yields CDR1 SEHNR and CDR2 FQNEAQ (reference sequence). In nucleotides, the CDR3 is TGTGCCAACAGTACCTCCTACGAGCAGTACTTC. Its translation is CANSTSYEQYF.

Comments on this clonotype: A much more abundant neighbour one base away suggests this may be a read error. The rearrangement joins TRBV30 to TRBJ2-5; 8 positions agree with TRBD1. J lost 11 bases, V lost 5 bases, and 16 bases had no gene match. The CDR3 is 14 residues long. Germline CDR1 is GTSNPN and CDR2 is SVGIG (reference sequence). The CDR3 sequence: CAWATGTGLYKQYF. The CDR3 DNA reads TGTGCCTGGGCGACCGGGACAGGTCTCTACAAGCAGTACTTC.

The CDR3 bases are TGTGCCAGCAGTCCCCGAAACCTTGTTGGCGATCAGCCCCAGCATTTT. Protein sequence: CASSPRNLVGDQPQHF. The rearrangement uses TRBV28 and TRBJ1-5; D is ambiguous. The CDR3 covers 16 residues. V was clipped by 5 bases and J by 5 bases, with 19 bases between them. Germline values: CDR1 MDHEN, CDR2 SYDVKM.

V is TRBV28 and J is TRBJ2-7; 10 positions match TRBD2. The length of the CDR3 is 17 residues. J gave up 5 bases and V 5 bases, and 15 bases lay outside the gene matches. Germline V gene data show CDR1 as MDHEN and CDR2 as SYDVKM. Here the CDR3 DNA reads TGTGCCAGCAGTCCGACCTCCGGACTAGCGGTAAACGACGAGCAGTACTTC. Translating it yields CASSPTSGLAVNDEQYF.

The V call is TRBV11-3, the J call TRBJ2-1; D gene ambiguous. Trimming pared 0 bases from V and 2 bases from J, leaving 5 bases between. This CDR3 is 14 amino acids long. Germline CDR1 SGHNT, CDR2 YENEEA. The CDR3 sequence is CASSLDITYNEQFF. CDR3 in DNA: TGTGCCAGCAGCTTAGACATTACCTACAATGAGCAGTTCTTC.

This clonotype occurred a few times. The V and J genes are TRBV29-1 and TRBJ1-1; 7 positions agree with TRBD1. The germline gives CDR1 SQVTM, CDR2 ANQGSEA. Trimming removed 6 bases from V and 4 bases from J; junction bases left unmatched: 8. This CDR3 comprises 13 residues. The CDR3: CSVQGRGATEAFF. Written as DNA, the CDR3 is TGCAGCGTGCAGGGCAGGGGGGCCACTGAAGCTTTCTTT. Variable domain in full (rest from reference TRBV29-1 and TRBJ1-1): SAVISQKPSRDICQRGTSLTIQCQVDSQVTMMFWYRQQPGQSLTLIATANQGSEATYESGFVIDKFPISRPNLTFSTLTVSNMSPEDSSIYLCSVQGRGATEAFFGQGTRLTVV.

The chain carries TRBV28 and TRBJ2-7; 9 positions agree with TRBD1. V gave up 2 bases and J gave up 1 base; unmatched junction bases: 6. Germline V lookup: CDR1 MDHEN, CDR2 SYDVKM. The CDR3 has 16 amino acids. CDR3 sequence (DNA): TGTGCCAGCAGTTTAGAGGGGACAGGGAGTTCCTACGAGCAGTACTTC. It yields the protein CASSLEGTGSSYEQYF. The entire variable domain, with the rest obtained from reference TRBV28 and TRBJ2-7, is as follows: DVKVTQSSRYLVKRTGEKVFLECVQDMDHENMFWYRQDPGLGLRLIYFSYDVKMKEKGDIPEGYSVSREKKERFSLILESASTNQTSMYLCASSLEGTGSSYEQYFGPGTRLTVT.

V gene TRBV6-6 combines with J gene TRBJ2-3; the D gene is possibly TRBD2 (5 bases). The germline gives CDR1 MNHNY, CDR2 SVGAGI (reference sequence). The V end was cut by 2 bases, the J end by 0 bases, with 15 bases between. There are 17 residues in the CDR3. The CDR3 here is CASSYPLADTSTDTQYF. In nucleotides, the CDR3 is TGTGCCAGCAGTTACCCCCTAGCAGATACTAGCACAGATACGCAGTATTTT.

This chain uses TRBV10-3 with TRBJ1-5; D remains unclear. V was trimmed by 3 bases and J by 9 bases, leaving 12 bases between them. Germline V gene data show CDR1 as ENHRY and CDR2 as SYGVKD. The CDR3 runs 13 residues. CDR3 sequence (DNA): TGTGCCATCAGTGAACTGGACGGGTGGCCCCAGCATTTT. Protein product: CAISELDGWPQHF.

This clonotype was detected a few times. The chain joins TRBV7-2 to TRBJ2-2; 12 nucleotides agree with TRBD2. The V segment lost 3 bases and the J segment 4 bases; nucleotides outside the gene matches: 3. This CDR3 has 16 residues. Per the germline V gene, CDR1 is SGHTA and CDR2 is FQGNSA. CDR3 sequence reads: CASSLLTSGSTGELFF. CDR3 DNA sequence: TGTGCCAGCAGCTTGCTGACTAGCGGGAGCACCGGGGAGCTGTTTTTT.

This chain connects TRBV29-1 to TRBJ2-3, with 7 bases that match TRBD1. CDR3 length: 14 residues. V lost 4 bases to trimming and J lost 5 bases; unmatched junction nucleotides: 9. CDR1 SQVTM and CDR2 ANQGSEA come from the germline V gene. CDR3 in amino acids: CSVGAGGEGDTQYF. CDR3 sequence (DNA): TGCAGCGTTGGGGCAGGGGGTGAGGGAGATACGCAGTATTTT.

The J gene is TRBJ1-1, the V gene TRBV10-3; 7 bases are shared with TRBD1. J was trimmed by 3 bases and V by 8 bases; bases with no gene match: 6. There are 13 residues in the CDR3. The germline CDR1 and CDR2 sequences are ENHRY and SYGVKD. The CDR3 loop reads CAIGGQRDTEAFF. The CDR3, as DNA: TGTGCCATCGGGGGACAGAGAGACACTGAAGCTTTCTTT.

The chain links TRBV14 to TRBJ2-3; D is unresolved. V lost 4 bases, J lost 10 bases, and 15 bases lay in between. Germline-derived CDR1 and CDR2 are SGHDN and FVKESK. The CDR3 loop spans 13 amino acids. This CDR3 reads CASSPRTFTSQYF. The CDR3 DNA reads TGTGCCAGCAGCCCGAGAACCTTTACATCGCAGTATTTT.

Concerning this clonotype itself: The germline gene is not matched at one end of the junction; a read error may be the cause. The rearrangement uses TRBV11-3 and TRBJ2-4; weak D call: TRBD2 (5 bases). This CDR3 spans 14 amino acids. From germline, CDR1 is SGHNT and CDR2 YENEEA. CDR3 sequence: CGLRGLVAKNIQYF. The CDR3, as DNA: TGCGGACTTAGAGGTCTGGTAGCCAAAAACATTCAGTACTTC. Full variable domain (rest looked up from reference TRBV11-3 and TRBJ2-4): EAGVVQSPRYKIIEKKQPVAFWCNPISGHNTLYWYLQNLGQGPELLIRYENEEAVDDSQLPKDRFSAERLKGVDSTLKIQPAELGDSAVYLCGLRGLVAKNIQYFGAGTRLSVL.